The 15 T cell receptor beta chains below come from one sample, sequenced in a study of OX40 agonist ivuxolimab in advanced cancers. Libraries were prepared by immunoSEQ multiplex PCR; TCRdb keeps only in-frame clonotypes and omits some of them. The sample lists tens of thousands of clones; about 88% were seen once. The sample in question was CD4+ or CD8+ T cells sorted from blood, obtained in a trial of the OX40 agonist ivuxolimab. The source is an adult with an advanced solid tumor such as melanoma, head and neck, liver or kidney cancer.

The rearrangement joins TRBV19 to TRBJ1-1; TRBD1 is a possible D gene (6 bases). The V gene lost 2 bases and the J gene lost 1 base, with 17 bases spanning the gap. Germline V gene data show CDR1 as LNHDA and CDR2 as SQIVND (reference sequence). The CDR3 runs 17 residues. CDR3: CASSISGQGRRNTEAFF. In nucleotides, the CDR3 is TGTGCCAGTAGTATATCGGGCCAGGGGAGACGGAACACTGAAGCTTTCTTT. Full variable domain (outside the CDR3, taken from reference TRBV19 and TRBJ1-1): DGGITQSPKYLFRKEGQNVTLSCEQNLNHDAMYWYRQDPGQGLRLIYYSQIVNDFQKGDIAEGYSVSREKKESFPLTVTSAQKNPTAFYLCASSISGQGRRNTEAFFGQGTRLTVV.

The rearrangement links TRBV29-1 to TRBJ1-2; a weak D match, TRBD1 (6 bases). Germline V gene lookup returns CDR1 SQVTM and CDR2 ANQGSEA. This CDR3 comprises 13 residues. V was shortened by 0 bases and J by 4 bases, with 9 bases between the two germline ends. The CDR3: CSVEEGRGYGYTF. DNA for the CDR3: TGCAGCGTTGAAGAAGGCAGGGGCTATGGCTACACCTTC.

There are a few counts of this clone. The CDR3 sequence: CAWILMNTEAFF. The CDR3 DNA is TGTGCCTGGATTCTCATGAACACTGAAGCTTTCTTT. The rearrangement links TRBV30 to TRBJ1-1; no reliable D call. This CDR3 is built from 12 residues. Deletions cut 4 bases from V and 0 bases from J, with 6 bases between. CDR1 is GTSNPN and CDR2 is SVGIG in the germline V gene (reference sequence).

This clone was seen only a few times. The V call is TRBV7-2, the J call TRBJ2-5; D unclear. Looked up from germline, CDR1 is SGHTA and CDR2 is FQGNSA. The CDR3 runs 14 residues. Trimming took 7 bases from V and 3 from J, leaving 15 bases between them. The CDR3 region is CASTPVGWEETQYF. The CDR3 DNA reads TGTGCCAGCACCCCAGTGGGTTGGGAAGAGACCCAGTACTTC.

The chain combines TRBV7-2 with TRBJ1-1; 8 nucleotides align to TRBD1. The CDR3 has 12 amino acids. Germline V gene sequence: CDR1 SGHTA, CDR2 FQGNSA. V lost 0 bases and J lost 11; bases outside the gene matches: 2. CDR3 coding DNA: TGTGCCAGCAGCTTAGCCAGGGGGCAGGCTTTCTTT. Translating gives CASSLARGQAFF.

The chain joins TRBV5-1 to TRBJ2-1; TRBD2 aligns across 12 bases. With V trimmed by 3 bases and J by 6 bases, 10 bases remained unmatched. The CDR3 sequence is 17 residues long. The germline V gene has CDR1 SGHRS and CDR2 YFSETQ. Here the CDR3 DNA reads TGCGCCAGCAGCTGGGGGACAGTGGGACTAGCGGGCAATGAGCAGTTCTTC. This gives the protein CASSWGTVGLAGNEQFF.

This chain joins TRBV19 and TRBJ2-3; 9 bases are shared with TRBD2. This CDR3 is 15 amino acids long. V lost 7 bases to trimming and J lost 5 bases; unmatched junction nucleotides: 10. CDR1 is LNHDA, CDR2 SQIVND, per germline (reference sequence). As DNA, the CDR3 is TGTGCCAGTACCCTGACTAGCGGAGCGGGAGATACGCAGTATTTT. Translation gives CASTLTSGAGDTQYF.

This rearrangement joins TRBV5-5 to TRBJ1-1; D perhaps matches TRBD1 (5 bases). Trimming shortened V by 0 bases and J by 2 bases, and 8 bases separated the two germline ends. The CDR3 has 14 residues. In germline, CDR1 is SGHKS, CDR2 YYEKEE (reference sequence). CDR3 nucleotide sequence: TGTGCCAGCAGCTTGGGACAGTCTAACACTGAAGCTTTCTTT. It yields the protein CASSLGQSNTEAFF.

This chain connects TRBV7-8 to TRBJ1-5; tentative D call: TRBD1 (5 bases). V shed 5 bases and J shed 4 bases, with 18 bases lying between them. Germline lookup yields CDR1 SGHVS and CDR2 FQNEAQ. The CDR3 consists of 16 residues. The CDR3 bases are TGTGCCAGCAGCCCCGACCTAGACAGTAAGAATCAGCCCCAGCATTTT. Protein: CASSPDLDSKNQPQHF.

This chain connects TRBV30 to TRBJ2-3; D remains ambiguous. CDR1 and CDR2 (germline): GTSNPN, SVGIG (reference sequence). V was trimmed by 2 bases and J by 3 bases, leaving 6 bases between them. The CDR3 covers 12 residues. CDR3 sequence reads: CAWSTTTDTQYF. The CDR3 coding sequence is TGTGCCTGGAGTACGACTACAGATACGCAGTATTTT.

The V and J genes are TRBV5-4 and TRBJ1-3, with D perhaps TRBD1 (5 bases). Trimming pared 4 bases from V and 0 bases from J, leaving 8 bases between. The CDR3 is made up of 14 amino acids. Per the germline V gene, CDR1 is SGHNT and CDR2 is YYREEE (reference sequence). CDR3 amino acids: CASSQGHSGNTIYF. The CDR3 nucleotides are TGTGCCAGCAGCCAGGGCCACTCTGGAAACACCATATATTTT.

The V and J genes are TRBV11-3 and TRBJ2-1; no firm D call. The CDR3 covers 12 residues. Trimming left V 1 base short and J 5 bases short, with 3 bases between. Germline lookup yields CDR1 SGHNT and CDR2 YENEEA. The CDR3 loop reads CASSLVNNEQFF. The CDR3 nucleotides are TGTGCCAGCAGCTTAGTCAACAATGAGCAGTTCTTC.

The chain combines TRBV7-6 with TRBJ2-3; D may correspond to TRBD1 or TRBD2 (5 bases each). CDR1 is SGHVS and CDR2 is FNYEAQ in the germline V gene. V lost 4 bases to trimming and J lost 0 bases, with 8 bases between them. This CDR3 region has 14 residues. CDR3 nucleotide sequence: TGTGCCAGCAGCTGGGACGGCAGCACAGATACGCAGTATTTT. It encodes CASSWDGSTDTQYF.

J is TRBJ2-3 and V is TRBV15; TRBD1 matches 8 bases. J gave up 4 bases and V 3 bases, and 9 bases lay outside the gene matches. Per the germline V gene, CDR1 is LNHNV and CDR2 is YYDKDF (reference sequence). The CDR3 covers 16 residues. CDR3 in DNA: TGTGCCACCAGCAGCGGTACAGGGGGAAAGGCAGATACGCAGTATTTT. Amino acids: CATSSGTGGKADTQYF.

The chain joins TRBV4-3 to TRBJ1-1; D is perhaps TRBD1 (5 bases). CDR3 size: 16 residues. V dropped 4 bases and J dropped 12 bases, with 27 bases sitting between them. The germline gives CDR1 LGHNA, CDR2 YSLEER. For the CDR3, the DNA is TGCGCCAGCAGCCCAAGCCCTTACGAATCCCTCAGGGATACTTTCTTT. Its translation: CASSPSPYESLRDTFF.